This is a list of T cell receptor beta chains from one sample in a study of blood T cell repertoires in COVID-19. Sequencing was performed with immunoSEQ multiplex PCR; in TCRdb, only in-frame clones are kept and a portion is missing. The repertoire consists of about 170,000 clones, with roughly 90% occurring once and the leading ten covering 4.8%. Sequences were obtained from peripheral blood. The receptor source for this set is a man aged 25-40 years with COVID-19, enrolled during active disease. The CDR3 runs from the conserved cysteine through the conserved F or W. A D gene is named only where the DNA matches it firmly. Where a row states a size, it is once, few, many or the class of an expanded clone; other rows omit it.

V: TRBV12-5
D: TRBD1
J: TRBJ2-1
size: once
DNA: TGTGCTAGTGGTTTGGTGACCGGGACAGGGTTTATCAATGAGCAGTTCTTC
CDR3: CASGLVTGTGFINEQFF

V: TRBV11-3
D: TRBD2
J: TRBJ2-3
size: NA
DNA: TGTGCCAGCAGCTTAGGCGGGAGGAAGACAGATACGCAGTATTTT
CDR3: CASSLGGRKTDTQYF

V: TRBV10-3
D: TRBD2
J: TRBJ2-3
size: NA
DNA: TGTGCCATCAGTGAGCCCTACGTCGCGGGAGGAGGGGAAGATACGCAGTATTTT
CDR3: CAISEPYVAGGGEDTQYF

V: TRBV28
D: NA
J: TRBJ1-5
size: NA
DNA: TGTGCCAGCAGTTTAGGCGTAGACAACCAGCCCCAGCATTTT
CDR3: CASSLGVDNQPQHF

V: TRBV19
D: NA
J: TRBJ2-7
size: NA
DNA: TGTGCCAGTAGTATCTTTAGGGGCGGCGGATACGAGCAGTACTTC
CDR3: CASSIFRGGGYEQYF

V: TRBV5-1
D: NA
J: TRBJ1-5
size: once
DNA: TGCGCCAGCAGCTTGGACGGAGAACCCAATCAGCCCCAGCATTTT
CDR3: CASSLDGEPNQPQHF

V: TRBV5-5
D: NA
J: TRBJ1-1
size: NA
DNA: TGTGCCAGCAGCCTCTACTCACAGGGTACTGAAGCTTTCTTT
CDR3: CASSLYSQGTEAFF

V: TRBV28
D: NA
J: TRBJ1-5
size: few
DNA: TGTGCCAGCAGTTTAAGGGCGGGGTATGGCAATCAGCCCCAGCATTTT
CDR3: CASSLRAGYGNQPQHF

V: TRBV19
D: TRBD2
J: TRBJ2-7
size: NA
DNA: TGTGCCAGTAGTATTCCTCCGGGACTAGCGGGCCACGAGCAGTACTTC
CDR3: CASSIPPGLAGHEQYF

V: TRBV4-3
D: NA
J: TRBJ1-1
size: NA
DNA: TGCGCCAGCAGCCAAGACAGGGGAACTGAAGCTTTCTTT
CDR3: CASSQDRGTEAFF

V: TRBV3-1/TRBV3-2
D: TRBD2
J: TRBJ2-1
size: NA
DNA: TGTGCCAGCAGCCACGTTCTAGCGGGAGGGCCGTATGAGCAGTTCTTC
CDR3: CASSHVLAGGPYEQFF

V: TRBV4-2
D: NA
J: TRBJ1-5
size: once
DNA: TGTGCCAGCAGCCAAGAATCCTTAAATCAGCCCCAGCATTTT
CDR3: CASSQESLNQPQHF

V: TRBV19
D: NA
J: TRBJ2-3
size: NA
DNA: TGTGCCAGTAGTATTGGCAGGGGTCACACAGATACGCAGTATTTT
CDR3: CASSIGRGHTDTQYF

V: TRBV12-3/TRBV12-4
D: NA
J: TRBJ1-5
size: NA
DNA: TGTGCCAGCACCCCGGACAGCTATCAGCCCCAGCATTTT
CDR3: CASTPDSYQPQHF

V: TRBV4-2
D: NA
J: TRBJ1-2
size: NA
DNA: TGTGCCAGCAGCCAAGAGCGGAACTATGGCTACACCTTC
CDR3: CASSQERNYGYTF

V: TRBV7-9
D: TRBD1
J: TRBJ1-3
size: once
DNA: TGTGCCAGCAGCACGGACAGGGCGACTGGAAACACCATATATTTT
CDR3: CASSTDRATGNTIYF

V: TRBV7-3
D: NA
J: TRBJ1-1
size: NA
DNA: TGTGCCAGCAGCCTTACAGGGTCCACTGAAGCTTTCTTT
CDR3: CASSLTGSTEAFF

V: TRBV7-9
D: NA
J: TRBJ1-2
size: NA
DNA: TGTGCCAGCAGCTTAGCCAGGGGATCCTATGGCTACACCTTC
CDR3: CASSLARGSYGYTF

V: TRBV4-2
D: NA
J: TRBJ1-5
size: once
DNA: TGTGCCAGCAGCCAAGATGAAGCAGGGTTGGGCAATCAGCCCCAGCATTTT
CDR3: CASSQDEAGLGNQPQHF

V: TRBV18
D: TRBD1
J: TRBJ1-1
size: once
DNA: TGTGCCAGCTCATCCCCCCGACAGGGAAACACTGAAGCTTTCTTT
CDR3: CASSSPRQGNTEAFF

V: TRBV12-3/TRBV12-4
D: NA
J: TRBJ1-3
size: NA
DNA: TGTGCCAGCAGCACTACACCGAGAAACACCATATATTTT
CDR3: CASSTTPRNTIYF

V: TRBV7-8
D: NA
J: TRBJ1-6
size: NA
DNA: TGTGCCAGCAGCTTAGTACTGAATTCACCCCTCCACTTT
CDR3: CASSLVLNSPLHF

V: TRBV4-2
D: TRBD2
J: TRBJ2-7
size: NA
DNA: TGTGCCAGCAGCCAAGATCGGTGGGGGGGGTACGAGCAGTACTTC
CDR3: CASSQDRWGGYEQYF

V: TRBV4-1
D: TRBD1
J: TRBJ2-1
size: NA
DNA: TGCGCCAGCAGCCAGGACAGGGGGCGGAGATACAATGAGCAGTTCTTC
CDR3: CASSQDRGRRYNEQFF

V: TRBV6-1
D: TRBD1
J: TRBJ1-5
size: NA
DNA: TGTGCCAGCAGTGACCTGGGACAGGGGGCGGGTCAGCCCCAGCATTTT
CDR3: CASSDLGQGAGQPQHF

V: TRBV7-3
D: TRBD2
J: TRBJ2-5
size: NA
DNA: TGTGCCAGCAGCTTAGGTCTAGCAGCGGGGGAAGAGACCCAGTACTTC
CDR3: CASSLGLAAGEETQYF

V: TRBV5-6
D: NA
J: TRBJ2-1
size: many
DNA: TGTGCCAGCAGCTTGATAGACACTGATTCCTACAATGAGCAGTTCTTC
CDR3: CASSLIDTDSYNEQFF

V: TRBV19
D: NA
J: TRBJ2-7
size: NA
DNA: TGTGCCAGTAGTACCGCGGTTGTTGGCTACGAGCAGTACTTC
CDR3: CASSTAVVGYEQYF

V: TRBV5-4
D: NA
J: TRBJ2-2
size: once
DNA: TGTGCCAGCAGCCCGCGCCCCAGCGGGACAAACACCGGGGAGCTGTTTTTT
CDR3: CASSPRPSGTNTGELFF

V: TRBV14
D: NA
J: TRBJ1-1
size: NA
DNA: TGTGCCAGCTCAGGGCGGACTGAAGCTTTCTTT
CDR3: CASSGRTEAFF

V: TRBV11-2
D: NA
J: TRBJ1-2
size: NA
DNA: TGTGCCAGCAGCTTAGCCTGGACAGACTATGGCTACACCTTC
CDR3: CASSLAWTDYGYTF

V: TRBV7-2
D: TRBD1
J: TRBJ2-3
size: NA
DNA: TGTGCCAGCAGCCCCGGACAGGGTGCGGATACGCAGTATTTT
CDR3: CASSPGQGADTQYF

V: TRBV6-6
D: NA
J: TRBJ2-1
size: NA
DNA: TGTGCCAGCAGTCCCTCGTCGATACTCACGGGTCCCGGGAATGAGCAGTTCTTC
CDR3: CASSPSSILTGPGNEQFF

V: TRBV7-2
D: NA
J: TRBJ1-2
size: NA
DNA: TGTGCCAGCAGCTTGTCGACAGCTCCCTATGGCTACACCTTC
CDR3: CASSLSTAPYGYTF

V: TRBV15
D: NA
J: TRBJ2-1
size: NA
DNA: TGTGCCACCAGCAGAGATCCCGGAGCGGACAATGAGCAGTTCTTC
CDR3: CATSRDPGADNEQFF

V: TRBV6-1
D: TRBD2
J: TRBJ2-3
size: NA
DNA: TGTGCCAGCAGTGAAGGGGTAGCGGGGAGCACAGATACGCAGTATTTT
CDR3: CASSEGVAGSTDTQYF

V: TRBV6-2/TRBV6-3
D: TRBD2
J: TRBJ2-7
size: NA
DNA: TGTGCCAGCAGTTACTCGATACTCAGCGGGGGCTACGAGCAGTACTTC
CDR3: CASSYSILSGGYEQYF

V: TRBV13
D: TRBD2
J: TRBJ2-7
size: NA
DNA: TGTGCCAGCAGCTCTCCGGGACTAGCGGGAGGAACACCTTACGAGCAGTACTTC
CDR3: CASSSPGLAGGTPYEQYF

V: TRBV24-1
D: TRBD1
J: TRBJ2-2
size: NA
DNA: TGTGCCACCAGTGCCGCCGGGACAGGTAACACCGGGGAGCTGTTTTTT
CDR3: CATSAAGTGNTGELFF

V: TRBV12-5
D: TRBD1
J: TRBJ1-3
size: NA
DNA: TGTGCTAGTGGTTTGGTGACAGGGGGCTCTGGAAACACCATATATTTT
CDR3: CASGLVTGGSGNTIYF

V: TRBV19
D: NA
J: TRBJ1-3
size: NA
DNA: TGTGCCAGTAGTAGTCCCCGGGACTACTCTGGAAACACCATATATTTT
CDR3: CASSSPRDYSGNTIYF

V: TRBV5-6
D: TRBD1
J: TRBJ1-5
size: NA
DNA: TGTGCCAGCAGTCTAGGACAGGCGTATCAGCCCCAGCATTTT
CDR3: CASSLGQAYQPQHF

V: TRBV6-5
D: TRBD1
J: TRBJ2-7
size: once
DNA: TGTGCCAGCAGGGACAGGCCCTTTTTTGACGAGCAGTACTTC
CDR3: CASRDRPFFDEQYF

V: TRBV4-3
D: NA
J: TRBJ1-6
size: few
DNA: TGCGCCAGCAGCCAGTCTAGTAGGAGTTCACCCCTCCACTTT
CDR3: CASSQSSRSSPLHF

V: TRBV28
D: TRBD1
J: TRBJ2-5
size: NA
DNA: TGTGCCAGCAGTTCTACCTGGGACAGCTACCAAGAGACCCAGTACTTC
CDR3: CASSSTWDSYQETQYF

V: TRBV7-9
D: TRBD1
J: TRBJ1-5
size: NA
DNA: TGTGCCAGCAGCCAGACAGGGGTCGGCAATCAGCCCCAGCATTTT
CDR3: CASSQTGVGNQPQHF